The 15 T cell receptor beta chains below come from one sample, sequenced in a study of shared clonotypes between healthy human individuals. The table came from immunoSEQ multiplex PCR; TCRdb's copy has only in-frame clones and leaves some out. Among around 2.5 million clones, under 95% were seen once, and the ten largest hold 0.36%. Sequencing was carried out using naive CD4+ T cells from PBMCs. The subset here: CD45RA+ positively selected. The receptors were gathered from a man aged 18 to 29 in good health. Some clones in this sample may be carry-over from other donors' samples.

V usage is TRBV28 and J usage is TRBJ1-5; 9 nucleotides align to TRBD1. This CDR3 spans 16 amino acids. Trimming cost V 5 bases and J 9 bases; bases outside gene matches: 14. Germline V lookup: CDR1 MDHEN, CDR2 SYDVKM. The CDR3 protein is CASSPSGTGRGRPQHF. DNA for the CDR3: TGTGCCAGCAGTCCATCCGGGACAGGGCGCGGAAGGCCCCAGCATTTT.

To note about this clone: Other nucleotide sequences from this sample produce the same CDR3. This sequence joins TRBV7-8 and TRBJ2-7; TRBD1 is a possible D gene (6 bases). V lost 1 base to trimming and J lost 2 bases, with 12 bases between them. This CDR3 is 15 amino acids long. Looked up from germline, CDR1 is SGHVS and CDR2 is FQNEAQ. The CDR3 DNA reads as TGTGCCAGCAGCTTAGAGGCAGGGGCACCCTACGAGCAGTACTTC. It yields the protein CASSLEAGAPYEQYF.

This chain joins TRBV18 and TRBJ1-5; D gene ambiguous. CDR1 is KGHSH and CDR2 is LQKENI in the germline V gene. The CDR3 runs to 18 residues. Trimming removed 6 bases from V and 0 bases from J, with 21 bases in between. The CDR3 protein is CASSYSEPDPYSNQPQHF. CDR3 DNA: TGTGCCAGCTCGTACTCAGAACCTGACCCGTATAGCAATCAGCCCCAGCATTTT.

The rearrangement links TRBV12-5 to TRBJ1-2; D unclear. CDR1 is LGHNT and CDR2 is FRNRAP in the germline V gene. Trimming removed 7 bases from V and 1 base from J, with 10 bases in between. CDR3 length: 13 residues. CDR3 region: CASARTGNYGYTF. Written as DNA, the CDR3 is TGTGCTAGTGCCCGGACGGGTAACTATGGCTACACCTTC. The complete variable domain, with remaining parts taken from reference TRBV12-5 and TRBJ1-2, reads DARVTQTPRHKVTEMGQEVTMRCQPILGHNTVFWYRQTMMQGLELLAYFRNRAPLDDSGMPKDRFSAEMPDATLATLKIQPSEPRDSAVYFCASARTGNYGYTFGSGTRLTVV.

This clone has only a few counts. As DNA, the CDR3 is TGTGCCAGCAGCGTACGGGACGATTCCTACGAGCAGTACTTC. Residues: CASSVRDDSYEQYF. The chain couples TRBV11-2 to TRBJ2-7; D assignment may be TRBD1 or TRBD2 (5 bases each). Germline V CDR1 and CDR2: SGHAT, FQNNGV. Trimming left V 5 bases short and J 1 base short, with 12 bases between. There are 14 residues in the CDR3. Full variable domain (rest looked up from reference TRBV11-2 and TRBJ2-7): EAGVAQSPRYKIIEKRQSVAFWCNPISGHATLYWYQQILGQGPKLLIQFQNNGVVDDSQLPKDRFSAERLKGVDSTLKIQPAKLEDSAVYLCASSVRDDSYEQYFGPGTRLTVT.

Of note for this clone: In the same sample, other DNA sequences code for this CDR3. The rearrangement links TRBV5-1 to TRBJ2-7; 10 nucleotides align to TRBD2. Germline CDR1 SGHRS, CDR2 YFSETQ. CDR3 size: 15 residues. V dropped 0 bases and J dropped 3; count of bases not matched to a gene: 3. The CDR3 sequence: CASSLGTSGLYEQYF. In nucleotides, the CDR3 is TGCGCCAGCAGCTTGGGGACTAGCGGACTCTACGAGCAGTACTTC.

This clone appeared a single time. The chain couples TRBV11-1 to TRBJ2-1; 8 bases line up with TRBD1. This CDR3 contains 15 residues. J gave up 0 bases and V 5 bases, and 3 bases lay outside the gene matches. Germline-derived CDR1 and CDR2 are SGHAT and FQDESV (reference sequence). The CDR3 DNA sequence: TGTGCCAGCAGCCCAGGACAGGGCTCCTACAATGAGCAGTTCTTC. It codes for CASSPGQGSYNEQFF. The variable domain in full, completed from reference TRBV11-1 and TRBJ2-1, reads EAEVAQSPRYKITEKSQAVAFWCDPISGHATLYWYRQILGQGPELLVQFQDESVVDDSQLPKDRFSAERLKGVDSTLKIQPAELGDSAMYLCASSPGQGSYNEQFFGPGTRLTVL.

This clone has only one observation. The chain is built from TRBV5-1 and TRBJ1-3; perhaps TRBD1 as D (5 bases). The CDR3 spans 15 residues. The germline gives CDR1 SGHRS, CDR2 YFSETQ. V was trimmed by 4 bases and J by 0 bases, leaving 11 bases between them. CDR3 amino acids: CASSIGAFSGNTIYF. DNA of the CDR3: TGCGCCAGCAGCATCGGGGCCTTCTCTGGAAACACCATATATTTT.

The CDR3 protein is CASSLDWDSGTQYF. In nucleotides, the CDR3 is TGTGCCAGCAGCTTAGATTGGGACTCCGGGACCCAGTACTTC. V is TRBV7-3 and J is TRBJ2-5; possible D gene TRBD2, 6 bases. V lost 2 bases and J lost 7, with 14 bases in between. CDR1 SGHTA and CDR2 FQGTGA come from the germline V gene. The CDR3 loop spans 14 amino acids. The full variable domain, with the rest looked up from reference TRBV7-3 and TRBJ2-5, is GAGVSQTPSNKVTEKGKYVELRCDPISGHTALYWYRQSLGQGPEFLIYFQGTGAADDSGLPNDRFFAVRPEGSVSTLKIQRTERGDSAVYLCASSLDWDSGTQYFGPGTRLLVL.

Remarks on this clone: Other DNA variants within this sample encode the same CDR3. V gene TRBV7-3 combines with J gene TRBJ2-5; possibly TRBD2 for D (6 bases). V was clipped by 4 bases and J by 5 bases, with 11 bases between them. The CDR3 contains 13 residues. Germline values: CDR1 SGHTA, CDR2 FQGTGA. The chain's CDR3 is CASSSLGGETQYF. Written as DNA, the CDR3 is TGTGCCAGCAGCTCCCTGGGAGGTGAGACCCAGTACTTC.

This clone was seen only once. J is TRBJ2-7 and V is TRBV7-2; D is unclear. The CDR3 has 15 residues. Germline V gene lookup returns CDR1 SGHTA and CDR2 FQGNSA. The V end lost 1 base, the J end lost 2 bases, and 12 bases lay between the germline ends. The CDR3 DNA reads TGTGCCAGCAGCTTAGGAGCAACCGTCCCCTACGAGCAGTACTTC. It is translated as CASSLGATVPYEQYF.

With respect to this clone: At the DNA level, this CDR3 is encoded by other sequences in the same sample as well. The chain links TRBV18 to TRBJ1-3, with D unclear. This CDR3 has 12 amino acids. Germline V gene data show CDR1 as KGHSH and CDR2 as LQKENI. V was clipped by 2 bases and J by 2 bases, with 1 base between them. This CDR3 is CASSPAGNTIYF. CDR3 nucleotide sequence: TGTGCCAGCTCACCAGCTGGAAACACCATATATTTT. Variable domain in full (rest from reference TRBV18 and TRBJ1-3): NAGVMQNPRHLVRRRGQEARLRCSPMKGHSHVYWYRQLPEEGLKFMVYLQKENIIDESGMPKERFSAEFPKEGPSILRIQQVVRGDSAAYFCASSPAGNTIYFGEGSWLTVV.

As concerns this clone: Other nucleotide sequences in the sample specify the same CDR3. The chain couples TRBV7-9 to TRBJ1-1; D not resolved. Trimming removed 1 base at V and 1 base at J, with 7 bases between. CDR1 and CDR2 (germline): SEHNR, FQNEAQ (reference sequence). The CDR3 covers 14 residues. CDR3 residues: CASSLGGRNTEAFF. The CDR3 DNA reads TGTGCCAGCAGCTTAGGCGGGCGGAACACTGAAGCTTTCTTT.

The chain has TRBV20-1 and TRBJ2-3, with TRBD1 as a possible D gene (6 bases). Germline CDR1 reads DFQATT; CDR2 reads SNEGSKA (reference sequence). The length of the CDR3 is 11 residues. The CDR3 is CSAGELYTQYF. DNA of the CDR3: TGCAGCGCAGGGGAGTTATATACGCAGTATTTT.

The chain employs TRBV5-1 and TRBJ2-3; 8 bases line up with TRBD2. The germline V gene encodes CDR1 SGHRS and CDR2 YFSETQ. Losses at the gene ends were 0 bases for V and 3 bases for J; bases not matched to a gene: 6. CDR3 size: 16 residues. CDR3 in DNA: TGCGCCAGCAGCTTGGCCCACGGGAGGGGGACAGATACGCAGTATTTT. Translation: CASSLAHGRGTDTQYF.